Presented here are 30 T cell receptor beta chains from one specimen sequenced in a study of CD8+ T cells in alopecia areata. Treatment described: oral pan-JAK inhibitor, 5-10 mg twice daily. cDNA serving as the sequencing template came from extracted, reverse transcribed RNA. TCRdb's copy holds only in-frame clones and misses some; the assay was immunoSEQ multiplex PCR. Of roughly 170,000 clones listed, roughly 62% were seen once; the top ten hold around an eighth. This sample comprised CD8+ T cells sorted from blood, obtained at week 24, from a patient treated with tofacitinib. The receptors were gathered from a human donor with alopecia areata.

This clone was seen more than once but under ten times. The CDR3 DNA reads as TGTGCCAGCAGCTCCCAGGACAGGTGGCCCTACGAGCAGTACTTC. It is translated as CASSSQDRWPYEQYF. The chain uses TRBV5-6 and TRBJ2-7; 7 nucleotides match TRBD1. V shed 3 bases, J shed 2 bases, and the junction held 8 bases outside the gene matches. Per the germline V gene, CDR1 is SGHDT and CDR2 is YYEEEE. The CDR3 totals 15 residues.

This clone was observed a single time. The J gene is TRBJ1-1, the V gene TRBV29-1, with D unclear. Trimming removed 4 bases at V and 0 bases at J, with 3 bases between. CDR1 and CDR2 from the germline V gene are SQVTM and ANQGSEA. The CDR3 covers 11 residues. The CDR3 loop is CSVVMNTEAFF. The CDR3 DNA follows: TGCAGCGTTGTGATGAACACTGAAGCTTTCTTT.

The V call is TRBV2, the J call TRBJ2-2; 9 bases agree with TRBD2. Germline CDR1 and CDR2: SNHLY and FYNNEI. The V segment lost 7 bases and the J segment 7 bases; nucleotides outside the gene matches: 10. The length of the CDR3 is 15 residues. The CDR3 nucleotides are TGTGCCAGCAAGAGCGTCCTAGCGGGGATCGGGGAGCTGTTTTTT. Translation gives CASKSVLAGIGELFF.

The rearrangement joins TRBV6-4 to TRBJ2-2; D is perhaps TRBD1 (6 bases). The CDR3 is 14 residues long. Germline CDR1 and CDR2: MRHNA and SNTAGT. The ends were cut back, 2 bases at V and 3 bases at J, with 7 bases in the middle. This chain's CDR3 is CASSDEGDTGELFF. Written as DNA, the CDR3 is TGTGCCAGCAGTGACGAGGGGGACACCGGGGAGCTGTTTTTT.

This clone was detected only a few times. The chain joins TRBV2 to TRBJ1-5, with 10 bases identical to TRBD1. Germline-derived CDR1 and CDR2 are SNHLY and FYNNEI. V shed 3 bases, J shed 7 bases, and the junction held 18 bases outside the gene matches. The CDR3 extends over 19 amino acids. The CDR3 is CASSDPPSGQGFLGQPQHF. In DNA form, the CDR3 reads TGTGCCAGCAGTGACCCCCCCTCGGGACAGGGGTTTCTAGGGCAGCCCCAGCATTTT.

This clone was found once. The chain uses TRBV7-9 and TRBJ2-7, with D possibly TRBD1 on 6 matching bases. Looked up from germline, CDR1 is SEHNR and CDR2 is FQNEAQ (reference sequence). V dropped 5 bases and J dropped 2 bases, with 10 bases sitting between them. The CDR3 consists of 13 residues. The CDR3 coding sequence is TGTGCCAGCAGCACGGACAGAACCTACGAGCAGTACTTC. It translates to CASSTDRTYEQYF.

This chain joins TRBV30 and TRBJ2-5; D is unresolved. Germline V gives CDR1 GTSNPN, CDR2 SVGIG (reference sequence). Between the trimmed V and J ends, which lost 1 base and 5 bases, there was a span of 2 bases. The CDR3 contains 10 residues. The CDR3, as DNA: TGTGCCTGGAGTGCGGAGACCCAGTACTTC. It specifies CAWSAETQYF. Full variable domain (rest looked up from reference TRBV30 and TRBJ2-5): SQTIHQWPATLVQPVGSPLSLECTVEGTSNPNLYWYRQAAGRGLQLLFYSVGIGQISSEVPQNLSASRPQDRQFILSSKKLLLSDSGFYLCAWSAETQYFGPGTRLLVL.

The rearrangement links TRBV5-5 to TRBJ1-5; no reliable D call. The V gene's germline CDR1 is SGHKS and CDR2 YYEKEE (reference sequence). The CDR3 extends over 12 amino acids. Trimming took off 2 bases at V and 0 bases at J, with 0 bases between the two ends. The CDR3 nucleotides read TGTGCCAGCAGCTTTAGCAATCAGCCCCAGCATTTT. Protein sequence: CASSFSNQPQHF.

V and J are TRBV11-2 and TRBJ2-1; the D is unclear. CDR3 length: 15 amino acids. Between the trimmed V and J ends, which lost 1 base and 6 bases, there was a span of 13 bases. The germline V gene has CDR1 SGHAT and CDR2 FQNNGV. CDR3: CASSLGVAAGNEQFF. In nucleotides, the CDR3 is TGTGCCAGCAGCTTAGGGGTAGCTGCAGGCAATGAGCAGTTCTTC.

This clone appeared a few times. The CDR3 region is CASSFGGEFAGELFF. The CDR3, as DNA: TGTGCCAGCAGCTTCGGTGGGGAGTTCGCCGGGGAGCTGTTTTTT. The chain uses TRBV7-9 and TRBJ2-2, with TRBD2 as a possible D gene (5 bases). CDR1 SEHNR and CDR2 FQNEAQ come from the germline V gene (reference sequence). The CDR3 loop spans 15 amino acids. V lost 3 bases and J 6 bases, leaving 14 bases between the germline ends.

This clone was recorded a few times. The V call is TRBV9, the J call TRBJ1-4; D is possibly TRBD1 (5 bases). CDR3 size: 16 residues. In germline, CDR1 is SGDLS, CDR2 YYNGEE. The V gene lost 3 bases and the J gene lost 8 bases, with 20 bases spanning the gap. The CDR3: CASSATPDGGGEKLFF. The CDR3 bases are TGTGCCAGCAGCGCGACTCCGGACGGGGGAGGAGAAAAACTGTTTTTT.

This clone came up many times. V gene TRBV27 combines with J gene TRBJ1-1, with D possibly being TRBD1 (5 bases). The CDR3 loop spans 14 amino acids. CDR1 MNHEY and CDR2 SMNVEV come from the germline V gene (reference sequence). V shed 4 bases and J shed 3 bases, with 12 bases lying between them. DNA of the CDR3: TGTGCCAGCAGTTGGTTAGGGGACTACACTGAAGCTTTCTTT. The encoded protein is CASSWLGDYTEAFF.

The chain couples TRBV15 to TRBJ1-3; unclear D gene. Per germline, CDR1 LNHNV and CDR2 YYDKDF (reference sequence). Between the trimmed V and J ends, which lost 0 bases and 4 bases, there was a span of 13 bases. The length of the CDR3 is 16 residues. The CDR3 sequence: CATSRDLNSVGNTIYF. DNA of the CDR3: TGTGCCACCAGCAGAGATCTTAACAGTGTGGGAAACACCATATATTTT.

V gene TRBV7-2 combines with J gene TRBJ1-4; D may be TRBD1 (5 bases). In germline, CDR1 is SGHTA, CDR2 FQGNSA. Trimming pared 5 bases from V and 4 bases from J, leaving 17 bases between. This CDR3 region has 16 residues. CDR3 region: CASSPGAPRHNEKLFF. Here the CDR3 DNA reads TGTGCCAGCAGCCCTGGGGCCCCTCGACATAATGAAAAACTGTTTTTT.

The J gene is TRBJ2-7, the V gene TRBV29-1, with D uncertain. This CDR3 spans 14 amino acids. V lost 5 bases and J lost 0, with 14 bases in between. Germline V lookup: CDR1 SQVTM, CDR2 ANQGSEA. The CDR3 DNA reads as TGCAGCGTTAATCCGACACGTAACTCCTACGAGCAGTACTTC. Its translation: CSVNPTRNSYEQYF.

This clone turned up a few times. The CDR3 spells CASSLSPLGGIQAYGYTF. DNA of the CDR3: TGTGCCAGCAGTTTATCCCCTTTAGGGGGCATACAAGCTTATGGCTACACCTTC. The rearrangement joins TRBV27 to TRBJ1-2; 7 bases are shared with TRBD1. The J segment lost 5 bases and the V segment lost 0 bases, leaving 15 bases of the junction unmatched. Germline CDR1 MNHEY, CDR2 SMNVEV (reference sequence). The CDR3 contains 18 residues.

This clone was seen only a few times. The chain couples TRBV29-1 to TRBJ2-7; D not certain. Trimming cost V 0 bases and J 6 bases, with 15 bases left between them. This CDR3 region has 14 residues. Germline loops: CDR1 SQVTM, CDR2 ANQGSEA. CDR3 sequence: CSVEDATSLGEQYF. The CDR3 nucleotides read TGCAGCGTTGAAGACGCTACATCACTGGGCGAGCAGTACTTC.

This clone has a handful of counts. Other nucleotide sequences in the sample specify the same CDR3. V gene TRBV5-6 combines with J gene TRBJ1-5; D is perhaps TRBD1 (6 bases). Germline V CDR1 and CDR2: SGHDT, YYEEEE. The CDR3 spans 12 residues. V dropped 2 bases and J dropped 6 bases, with 6 bases sitting between them. In DNA, the CDR3 is TGTGCCAGCAGCTTACAGGGTCAGCCCCAGCATTTT. Amino acids: CASSLQGQPQHF.

This clone occurred a few times. The gene calls are TRBV29-1 and TRBJ2-7; D may correspond to TRBD1 or TRBD2 (5 bases each). Per germline, CDR1 SQVTM and CDR2 ANQGSEA. With 3 bases removed from V and 5 bases from J, the gap between germline ends came to 11 bases. The CDR3 extends over 12 amino acids. DNA of the CDR3: TGCAGCGTTGATGAGGGGTTGGACGAGCAGTACTTC. It specifies CSVDEGLDEQYF.

A few counts support this clone. The genes are TRBV5-1 and TRBJ2-5, with 10 bases that match TRBD2. The CDR3 length is 17 residues. V shed 2 bases and J 5 bases; nucleotides not matched to a gene: 12. The V gene's germline CDR1 is SGHRS and CDR2 YFSETQ. Written as DNA, the CDR3 is TGCGCCAGCAGCTTTCCAGCGGGGGGGCCTACGCCGGAGACCCAGTACTTC. It codes for CASSFPAGGPTPETQYF.

As DNA, the CDR3 is TGCAGCGACTCGGAGAAGACCGATGAAAAACTGTTTTTT. It specifies CSDSEKTDEKLFF. The chain couples TRBV29-1 to TRBJ1-4, with D unclear. Looked up from germline, CDR1 is SQVTM and CDR2 is ANQGSEA. The CDR3 contains 13 residues. Trimming shortened V by 7 bases and J by 6 bases, and 15 bases separated the two germline ends.

The J gene is TRBJ1-1, the V gene TRBV4-1; 7 nucleotides align to TRBD1. Germline assignment: CDR1 MGHRA and CDR2 YSYEKL. Trimming cost V 4 bases and J 1 base; bases outside gene matches: 6. The length of the CDR3 is 15 residues. The CDR3 DNA reads as TGCGCCAGCAGCCGACCCGGGACAGCGAACACTGAAGCTTTCTTT. Encoded protein: CASSRPGTANTEAFF.

This clone was found once. The chain links TRBV6-5 to TRBJ1-4, with D uncertain. V was clipped by 6 bases and J by 7 bases, with 15 bases between them. The CDR3 consists of 14 residues. CDR1 is MNHEY and CDR2 is SVGAGI in the germline V gene. The CDR3 protein is CASRELTHSEKLFF. In nucleotides, the CDR3 is TGTGCCAGCAGGGAGCTCACCCATTCTGAAAAACTGTTTTTT.

The chain is built from TRBV27 and TRBJ1-2, with D unresolved. The CDR3 covers 13 residues. The V gene's germline CDR1 is MNHEY and CDR2 SMNVEV (reference sequence). Between the trimmed V and J ends, which lost 2 bases and 6 bases, there was a span of 10 bases. Here the CDR3 reads CASSLKLSDGYTF. The CDR3 DNA is TGTGCCAGCAGTTTAAAGTTGTCTGATGGCTACACCTTC.

V and J are TRBV30 and TRBJ2-7; 8 bases line up with TRBD2. Germline V gene lookup returns CDR1 GTSNPN and CDR2 SVGIG (reference sequence). This CDR3 is 14 amino acids long. The trim removed 3 bases at V and 4 bases at J, leaving 8 bases unmatched. The CDR3, as DNA: TGTGCCTGGAGGGACACCCGCGGGGGGTACGAGCAGTACTTC. It codes for CAWRDTRGGYEQYF.

This clone has only a few counts. V is TRBV10-3 and J is TRBJ2-7; D tentatively fits TRBD1 or TRBD2 (5 bases each). Trimming left V 0 bases short and J 1 base short, with 13 bases between. Per germline, CDR1 ENHRY and CDR2 SYGVKD. This CDR3 contains 16 residues. CDR3: CAISESGEKRSYEQYF. In nucleotides, the CDR3 is TGTGCCATCAGTGAGTCAGGGGAGAAGCGATCCTACGAGCAGTACTTC.

About this clone: This CDR3 is also generated by other DNA sequences in the sample. V usage is TRBV9 and J usage is TRBJ2-2; tentatively, D is TRBD2 (5 bases). V dropped 0 bases and J dropped 6 bases, with 6 bases sitting between them. Looked up from germline, CDR1 is SGDLS and CDR2 is YYNGEE. The CDR3 sequence is 13 residues long. The CDR3 protein is CASSVGGSGELFF. The CDR3 region has the DNA TGTGCCAGCAGCGTAGGAGGGTCCGGGGAGCTGTTTTTT.

The V and J genes are TRBV9 and TRBJ1-1, with TRBD1 matching over 7 bases. V lost 3 bases, J lost 8 bases, and 4 bases stayed unmatched. Germline V gene data show CDR1 as SGDLS and CDR2 as YYNGEE. The CDR3 is 12 amino acids. The CDR3 here is CASSGEQGEAFF. The CDR3, as DNA: TGTGCCAGCAGCGGCGAACAGGGGGAAGCTTTCTTT.

This clone was picked up a small number of times. Within the sample, other DNA sequences also encode this same CDR3. This chain connects TRBV11-3 to TRBJ2-5, with 8 bases identical to TRBD1. Germline lookup yields CDR1 SGHNT and CDR2 YENEEA. This CDR3 has 14 residues. The V segment lost 8 bases and the J segment 0 bases; nucleotides outside the gene matches: 5. In DNA, the CDR3 is TGTGCCAGCGTCGCAGGGGGCAACCAAGAGACCCAGTACTTC. Its translation: CASVAGGNQETQYF.

This chain joins TRBV7-8 and TRBJ1-4; no firm D call. The V gene lost 6 bases and the J gene lost 0 bases, with 17 bases spanning the gap. The CDR3 length is 17 residues. The germline V gene has CDR1 SGHVS and CDR2 FQNEAQ. The CDR3 DNA reads TGTGCCAGCAGGGCTCCTAGTAACGGTGCAACTAATGAAAAACTGTTTTTT. This codes for CASRAPSNGATNEKLFF.